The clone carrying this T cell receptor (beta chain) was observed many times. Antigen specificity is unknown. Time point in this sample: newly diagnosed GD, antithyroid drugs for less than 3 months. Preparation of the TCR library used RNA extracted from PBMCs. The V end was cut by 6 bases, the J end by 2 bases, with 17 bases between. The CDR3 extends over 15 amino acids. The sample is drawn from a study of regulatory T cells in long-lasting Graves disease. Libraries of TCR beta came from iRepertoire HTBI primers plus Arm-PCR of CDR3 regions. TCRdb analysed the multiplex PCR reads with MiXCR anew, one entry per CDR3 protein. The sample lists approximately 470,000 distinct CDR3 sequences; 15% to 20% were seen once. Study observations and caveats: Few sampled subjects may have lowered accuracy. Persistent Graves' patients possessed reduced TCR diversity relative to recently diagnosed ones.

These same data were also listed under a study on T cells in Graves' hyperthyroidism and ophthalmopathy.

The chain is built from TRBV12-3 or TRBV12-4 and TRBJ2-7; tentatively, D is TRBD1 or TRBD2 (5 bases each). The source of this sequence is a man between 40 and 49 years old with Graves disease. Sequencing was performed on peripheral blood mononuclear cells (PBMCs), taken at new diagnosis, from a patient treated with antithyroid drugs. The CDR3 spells CASSFRDPRTYEQYF. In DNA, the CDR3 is TGTGCCAGCAGCTTCCGGGACCCGAGAACCTACGAGCAGTACTTC.